This T cell receptor beta chain was identified during a study of blood T cell repertoires in COVID-19. Study details: Some COVID-19 samples were acute and others convalescent; all came from the United States, Italy and Spain.

Data came from immunoSEQ multiplex PCR; TCRdb stores just in-frame clones and leaves some out. The sample carries fewer than 150,000 clones, 70% to 90% recorded once. V was pared by 0 bases and J by 3 bases, with 6 bases between. The CDR3 is made up of 13 amino acids. Germline V gene data show CDR1 as SGHDT and CDR2 as YYEEEE. The sequence derives from a man aged 35 to 55 with acute or convalescent COVID-19. The chain recombines TRBV5-6 with TRBJ1-1; D call uncertain. The sample was peripheral blood. This CDR3 reads CASSLGGDTEAFF. Here the CDR3 DNA reads TGTGCCAGCAGCTTGGGCGGGGACACTGAAGCTTTCTTT.